This TCR beta chain was sequenced in a study of monozygotic twins with inflammatory bowel disease. CDR3 length: 15 residues. Looked up from germline, CDR1 is SGHRS and CDR2 is YFSETQ. UMIs with a 6-nucleotide sample barcode were added by template switching. Researchers put TCRalpha and TCRbeta cDNA through two nested PCRs lasting approximately 16 and 10 cycles. TCRdb derives one entry per CDR3 protein from the 5' RACE reads, leaving out DNA. This table holds 200,000 to 250,000 distinct CDR3 sequences. This TCR was sampled from a human donor with ulcerative colitis or Crohn's disease, or a healthy co-twin of an affected twin (not recorded which). The chain joins TRBV5-1 to TRBJ2-2. The specimen sequenced was blood. The CDR3 is CASSLAGSTVGELFF. The full variable domain, rest sourced from reference TRBV5-1 and TRBJ2-2, is KAGVTQTPRYLIKTRGQQVTLSCSPISGHRSVSWYQQTPGQGLQFLFEYFSETQRNKGNFPGRFSGRQFSNSRSEMNVSTLELGDSALYLCASSLAGSTVGELFFGEGSRLTVL.